This T cell receptor beta chain was identified in a study of long-term antiretroviral therapy in people with HIV. Runs used v3.0 of the immunoSEQ assay and were done at survey level. This table comes from immunoSEQ multiplex PCR, and its TCRdb copy is limited to in-frame clones, with some not included. There are roughly 35,000 clones in the sample; approximately 85% occur only once, and around 4.4% lies in the top ten. Every one of the participants with HIV received treatment in the United States. Whole-study findings and limits: Although diversity increased after ART, it remained lower than in transplant donor controls. Clonotypes expanded prior to ART showed repertoire dominance at all sampled time points.

For this clone: Antigen unknown.

CDR3 length: 14 residues. The germline V gene encodes CDR1 SGHAT and CDR2 FQNNGV. V dropped 5 bases and J dropped 3; count of bases not matched to a gene: 4. The receptor was isolated from a man younger than 35 with HIV. This sample comprised unsorted PBMCs, obtained about 3.5 years after starting antiretroviral therapy. This chain uses TRBV11-2 with TRBJ1-5; 7 bases map to TRBD1. Written as DNA, the CDR3 is TGTGCCAGCAGCATCAGGGGGGACAATCAGCCCCAGCATTTT. Protein sequence: CASSIRGDNQPQHF.